This T cell receptor (beta chain) was sequenced in a study of beta chain features in type 1 diabetes. Sorting produced populations that all topped 95% purity. Regarding this clone: The antigen remains unidentified.

Every isolated RNA sample was fully reverse transcribed, so sequencing captured expressed TCRB transcripts. Profiling relied on immunoSEQ multiplex PCR, and the TCRdb table lists in-frame clones only, not all of them. The sample shows roughly 350,000 clones, more than 9.5% of them seen only once. With 0 bases removed from V and 6 bases from J, the gap between germline ends came to 15 bases. Germline assignment: CDR1 LNHDA and CDR2 SQIVND (reference sequence). This CDR3 has 16 amino acids. General study results and limits: Compared with healthy donors, patients appeared to share more similar naive, central memory and regulatory TCRB repertoires. In every one of the four CD4+ subsets, TCRB CDR3s were moderately but significantly shorter in Type 1 diabetes patients. Sequencing of cDNA might inflate the share of cells that strongly express TCR.

This TCR derives from a woman younger than 45 in good health. The sample taken for sequencing was naive CD4+ T cells from blood. The V call is TRBV19, the J call TRBJ1-5, with D hard to call. CDR3 in DNA: TGTGCCAGTAGTATAGATCATGGAGGGCGTAGTCAGCCCCAGCATTTT. Protein product: CASSIDHGGRSQPQHF.